This TCR beta chain was captured in a study of blood T cell repertoires in COVID-19. In the study overall: T cells, B-cell-depleted T cells, or PBMCs provided the cDNA or gDNA that served as material.

Germline V gene sequence: CDR1 MRHNA, CDR2 SNTAGT. V trimming: 1 base; J trimming: 7 bases; junction bases outside the gene matches: 4. The CDR3 length is 15 residues. TCRdb's table, derived via immunoSEQ multiplex PCR, lists solely in-frame clones and lacks some. The data contain about 260,000 clones, around four fifths of them singletons. The receptor's source is a woman aged 45 to 65 who had recovered from COVID-19. This chain joins TRBV6-4 and TRBJ2-3, with 11 bases that match TRBD2. The sample consisted of peripheral blood. In DNA form, the CDR3 reads TGTGCCAGCAGTGACTTAGCGGGAGGGCCGAATACGCAGTATTTT. Translated, it gives CASSDLAGGPNTQYF.